A single sample gave rise to the 5 T cell receptor beta chains below, sequenced in a study of cytomegalovirus exposure and HLA in healthy donors. The PCR contained 60 Vbeta and 13 Jbeta primers. Sequencing was performed with immunoSEQ multiplex PCR; in TCRdb, only in-frame clones are kept and a portion is missing. The table records about 200,000 clones, 60% to 85% of them present only once. The source material was PBMCs. Receptor source: a man aged 40-55 years in good health and CMV-seronegative.

The J gene is TRBJ2-3, the V gene TRBV11-2, with TRBD2 identical over 9 bases. The CDR3 consists of 15 residues. Germline V gene sequence: CDR1 SGHAT, CDR2 FQNNGV. V dropped 3 bases and J dropped 2; count of bases not matched to a gene: 3. Written as DNA, the CDR3 is TGTGCCAGCAGCTTTAGCGGGGGCCTCACAGATACGCAGTATTTT. Translated: CASSFSGGLTDTQYF. Combining the CDR3 with reference TRBV11-2 and TRBJ2-3 gives the whole variable domain EAGVAQSPRYKIIEKRQSVAFWCNPISGHATLYWYQQILGQGPKLLIQFQNNGVVDDSQLPKDRFSAERLKGVDSTLKIQPAKLEDSAVYLCASSFSGGLTDTQYFGPGTRLTVL.

The chain carries TRBV7-9 and TRBJ2-5, with 7 bases lining up with TRBD1. This CDR3 contains 14 residues. Unmatched junction bases numbered 5, after V lost 5 bases and J lost 2 bases. Germline V gives CDR1 SEHNR, CDR2 FQNEAQ (reference sequence). The CDR3 DNA follows: TGTGCCAGCAGCCCCTGGGACAGACAAGAGACCCAGTACTTC. As protein: CASSPWDRQETQYF. Complete variable domain (other parts from reference TRBV7-9 and TRBJ2-5): DTGVSQNPRHKITKRGQNVTFRCDPISEHNRLYWYRQTLGQGPEFLTYFQNEAQLEKSRLLSDRFSAERPKGSFSTLEIQRTEQGDSAMYLCASSPWDRQETQYFGPGTRLLVL.

The chain combines TRBV15 with TRBJ1-6; 8 nucleotides align to TRBD1. The CDR3 is 16 amino acids. V dropped 1 base and J dropped 8; count of bases not matched to a gene: 7. Germline lookup yields CDR1 LNHNV and CDR2 YYDKDF (reference sequence). Here the CDR3 DNA reads TGTGCCACCAGCAGAGCGGAAGGACAGGGCTATTCACCCCTCCACTTT. It specifies CATSRAEGQGYSPLHF.

The J gene is TRBJ1-1, the V gene TRBV30, with TRBD1 matching 9 bases. With V trimmed by 0 bases and J by 1 base, 6 bases remained unmatched. Germline CDR1 GTSNPN, CDR2 SVGIG (reference sequence). CDR3 size: 16 residues. Written as DNA, the CDR3 is TGTGCCTGGAGTGTGCGGCCGGGACAGGGGAACACTGAAGCTTTCTTT. Encoded protein: CAWSVRPGQGNTEAFF.

V and J are TRBV4-1 and TRBJ2-7, with 7 positions matching TRBD2. CDR1 and CDR2 from the germline V gene are MGHRA and YSYEKL. The CDR3 runs 15 residues. V trimming: 4 bases; J trimming: 3 bases; junction bases outside the gene matches: 9. The CDR3 DNA reads as TGCGCCAGCAGCCTTAATAGCGGACTAGTCTACGAGCAGTACTTC. Residues: CASSLNSGLVYEQYF.